The entry below gives a single T cell receptor (beta chain) sequence along with its context. Its cognate antigen is unknown. The germline V gene encodes CDR1 SEHNR and CDR2 FQNEAQ (reference sequence). The CDR3 is 18 residues long. Trimming shortened V by 0 bases and J by 1 base, and 19 bases separated the two germline ends. These data belong to a study of T-cell memory formation after mild COVID-19. Study-wide results and caveats: Several responding clones turned up in pre-infection memory, indicating that cross-reactive memory may have taken part.

TCRdb called the 5' RACE reads again in MiXCR, with one record for every CDR3 protein. The sample lists about 290,000 distinct CDR3 sequences; 15% to 20% were seen once. Material: PBMCs or a T cell subset sorted from them (not recorded which). V is TRBV7-9 and J is TRBJ2-7; TRBD2 might be the D (6 bases). This sequence was found in a young man who had mild COVID-19 (a few samples of this study predate the infection). Cell type and time point are not known. The CDR3 here is CASSLAVMRGTGSYEQYF. CDR3 bases: TGTGCCAGCAGCTTAGCAGTGATGCGCGGGACGGGGTCCTACGAGCAGTACTTC. The full variable domain, with the rest looked up from reference TRBV7-9 and TRBJ2-7, is DTGVSQNPRHKITKRGQNVTFRCDPISEHNRLYWYRQTLGQGPEFLTYFQNEAQLEKSRLLSDRFSAERPKGSFSTLEIQRTEQGDSAMYLCASSLAVMRGTGSYEQYFGPGTRLTVT.